This TCR beta chain was found in a study of blood T cells in healthy people across ages. Study outcomes and limitations: Naive T cell percentage by flow cytometry tracked strongly with beta diversity. Among T cells, TCR beta diversity per million cells dropped roughly linearly as age rose.

Trimming stripped 6 bases from V and 4 bases from J, with 12 bases between. The CDR3 extends over 12 amino acids. CDR1 is DFQATT and CDR2 is SNEGSKA in the germline V gene (reference sequence). A second PCR of about 7 to 11 cycles used a sample-barcoded 5' primer and a J-beta primer mix. Each cDNA was tagged by a template-switch adaptor containing 12 random nucleotides. TCRdb re-called the 5' RACE reads through MiXCR, storing one row per CDR3 protein. The sample includes 650,000 to 1,000,000 distinct CDR3 sequences, around 36% of them seen just once. In regard to this clonotype: Its antigen is currently unknown.

Each sample yielded at least 7 million isolated PBMCs. Sequences were obtained from blood. This receptor was identified in a man aged 18 to 29 in good health. The chain employs TRBV20-1 and TRBJ2-5; D might be TRBD1 or TRBD2, each matching 5 bases. CDR3: CSAPGPGETQYF. The CDR3 DNA sequence: TGCAGTGCCCCGGGACCTGGAGAGACCCAGTACTTC.